The sequence of this TCR beta chain was determined in a study of blood T cell repertoires in COVID-19. Study as a whole: The cDNA or gDNA used as material had been derived from T cells, B-cell-depleted T cells, or PBMCs.

As handled by the study authors: By means of reference gene primer amplification, nucleated cell counts were estimated. Clones were read by immunoSEQ multiplex PCR, and TCRdb kept only the in-frame ones, dropping some. V and J calls and clone size are copied from that table; D and trimming were computed from the DNA. The sample has 150,000 to 200,000 clones, approximately 88% seen once. The CDR3 sequence is 16 residues long. The receptor was derived from a middle-aged woman with COVID-19, enrolled during active disease. Sequenced material: peripheral blood. The J gene is TRBJ2-1, the V gene TRBV12-1; TRBD2, the table's D call, was not compared with the DNA. TRBV12-1 is marked as a pseudogene. This CDR3 is CASSRGTSGVTNEQFF. In nucleotides, the CDR3 is TGTGCCAGCAGCCGGGGAACTAGCGGGGTCACCAATGAGCAGTTCTTC.